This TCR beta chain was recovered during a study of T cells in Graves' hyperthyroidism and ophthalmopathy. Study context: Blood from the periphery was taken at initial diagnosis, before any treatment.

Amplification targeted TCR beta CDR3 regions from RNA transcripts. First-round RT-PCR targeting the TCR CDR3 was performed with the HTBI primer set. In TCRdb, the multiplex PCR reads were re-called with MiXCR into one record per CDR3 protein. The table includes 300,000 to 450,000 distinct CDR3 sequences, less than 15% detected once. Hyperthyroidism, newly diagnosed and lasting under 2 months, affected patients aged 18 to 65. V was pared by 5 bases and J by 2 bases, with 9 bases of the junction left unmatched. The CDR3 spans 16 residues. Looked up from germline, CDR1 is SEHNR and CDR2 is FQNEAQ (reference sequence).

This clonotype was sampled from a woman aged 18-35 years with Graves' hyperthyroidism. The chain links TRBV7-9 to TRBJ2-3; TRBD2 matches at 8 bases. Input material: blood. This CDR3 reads CASSPGGREDTDTQYF. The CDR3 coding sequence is TGTGCCAGCAGCCCCGGGGGGCGGGAGGACACAGATACGCAGTATTTT.